This entry features one T cell receptor (beta chain) sequence. This sample was included in a study of blood T cell repertoires in COVID-19. The CDR3 consists of 16 residues. In germline, CDR1 is SGDLS, CDR2 YYNGEE. V lost 3 bases, J lost 4 bases, and 11 bases stayed unmatched. Libraries were prepared by immunoSEQ multiplex PCR; TCRdb keeps only in-frame clonotypes and omits some of them. The sample lists roughly 100,000 clones, over 75% occurring once. The TCR originated in a human donor in a cohort sampled during active or convalescent COVID-19. Sequences were obtained from peripheral blood. This chain joins TRBV9 and TRBJ2-5; TRBD2 agrees at 8 bases. CDR3 sequence: CASSAYGGALRETQYF. The CDR3 DNA sequence: TGTGCCAGCAGCGCTTACGGGGGGGCCTTACGAGAGACCCAGTACTTC.